This entry lists 15 T cell receptor beta chains sequenced from one sample in a study of T-cell memory formation after mild COVID-19. Using its own MiXCR run on the 5' RACE reads, TCRdb lists one record per CDR3 protein. The sample includes approximately 440,000 distinct CDR3 sequences, 20% of them seen just once. Specimen: PBMCs or a T cell subset sorted from them (not recorded which). Receptor source: an adult woman who had mild COVID-19 (a few samples of this study predate the infection). Cell type and time point are not known.

The chain couples TRBV30 to TRBJ1-3; D gene uncertain. V lost 4 bases to trimming and J lost 6 bases, with 7 bases between them. The CDR3 consists of 11 residues. CDR1 is GTSNPN and CDR2 is SVGIG in the germline V gene (reference sequence). The CDR3 region is CAWNSLNTIYF. CDR3 coding DNA: TGTGCCTGGAACTCTCTAAACACCATATATTTT.

This clonotype turned up a few times. The chain links TRBV12-3 or TRBV12-4 to TRBJ2-7, with no clear D. The germline V and J ends were trimmed by 5 bases and 5 bases, with 7 bases remaining between them. The length of the CDR3 is 11 residues. The CDR3 coding sequence is TGTGCCAGCAGTAATACACACGAGCAGTACTTC. This gives the protein CASSNTHEQYF.

This clonotype appeared many times. CDR3 sequence: CASSLAGYQETQYF. In DNA, the CDR3 is TGTGCCAGCAGCTTAGCGGGGTACCAAGAGACCCAGTACTTC. The chain combines TRBV7-2 with TRBJ2-5; D gene ambiguous. The V gene's germline CDR1 is SGHTA and CDR2 FQGNSA. V lost 0 bases and J 0 bases, leaving 5 bases between the germline ends. There are 14 residues in the CDR3.

The gene calls are TRBV12-3 or TRBV12-4 and TRBJ1-5, with 8 bases fitting TRBD1. The V gene end was trimmed by 1 base and the J gene end by 2 bases; junction bases not matched to a gene: 13. CDR3 length: 19 amino acids. The CDR3, as DNA: TGTGCCAGCAGTTTAGATTTTTTCCAGGGGGCGAGGGGCAATCAGCCCCAGCATTTT. It specifies CASSLDFFQGARGNQPQHF.

The chain uses TRBV15 and TRBJ1-5; no clear D. Germline V lookup: CDR1 LNHNV, CDR2 YYDKDF (reference sequence). Trimming stripped 0 bases from V and 1 base from J, with 4 bases between. The CDR3 has 14 amino acids. CDR3 protein: CATSREVSNQPQHF. As DNA, the CDR3 is TGTGCCACCAGCAGAGAGGTGAGCAATCAGCCCCAGCATTTT.

The gene calls are TRBV5-1 and TRBJ1-6; 9 positions match TRBD1. V shed 4 bases and J 14 bases; nucleotides not matched to a gene: 10. Germline loops: CDR1 SGHRS, CDR2 YFSETQ. The CDR3 consists of 14 residues. In DNA form, the CDR3 reads TGCGCCAGCAGCCCGACAGGGGGAGACGAGGCCCTCCACTTT. Amino acid sequence: CASSPTGGDEALHF.

This chain uses TRBV7-2 with TRBJ2-5; no definite D call. The germline V gene has CDR1 SGHTA and CDR2 FQGNSA. Deletions cut 0 bases from V and 3 bases from J, with 8 bases between. The CDR3 totals 14 residues. The CDR3 protein is CASSLAGRKETQYF. CDR3 DNA sequence: TGTGCCAGCAGCTTAGCAGGCCGGAAAGAGACCCAGTACTTC.

The chain combines TRBV5-4 with TRBJ2-1; 9 bases map to TRBD1. CDR1 and CDR2 from the germline V gene are SGHNT and YYREEE (reference sequence). CDR3 size: 16 residues. The J segment lost 6 bases and the V segment lost 4 bases, leaving 11 bases of the junction unmatched. The CDR3 protein is CASSLPIPGQGNEQFF. CDR3 nucleotides: TGTGCCAGCAGCCTCCCAATTCCGGGACAGGGCAATGAGCAGTTCTTC.

This clonotype has more than one count but fewer than ten. The chain links TRBV7-9 to TRBJ1-1; D not resolved. This CDR3 region has 14 residues. V lost 7 bases and J lost 5, with 17 bases in between. Germline assignment: CDR1 SEHNR and CDR2 FQNEAQ (reference sequence). Here the CDR3 DNA reads TGTGCCAGCAATCCCGGCCTAGGGTTGACTGAAGCTTTCTTT. This translates into CASNPGLGLTEAFF.

This clonotype was seen more than once but under ten times. This sequence joins TRBV29-1 and TRBJ2-5, with a possible D match to TRBD2 (7 bases). Germline V CDR1 and CDR2: SQVTM, ANQGSEA. This CDR3 is built from 13 residues. V shed 8 bases and J shed 5 bases, with 18 bases lying between them. CDR3 protein: CSTIFGGAETQYF. The DNA for the CDR3 is TGCAGCACCATATTTGGGGGGGCCGAGACCCAGTACTTC.

The V gene is TRBV27, the J gene TRBJ2-7; D gene uncertain. Trimming removed 2 bases at V and 4 bases at J, with 15 bases between. Germline CDR1 reads MNHEY; CDR2 reads SMNVEV (reference sequence). This CDR3 spans 15 amino acids. The CDR3 coding sequence is TGTGCCAGCAGTTTAACCAGCCTAAGTGGTTACGAGCAGTACTTC. Amino acids: CASSLTSLSGYEQYF.

This clonotype was picked up a small number of times. V and J are TRBV29-1 and TRBJ2-1; 16 nucleotides align to TRBD2. The CDR3 is 16 residues long. CDR1 is SQVTM, CDR2 ANQGSEA, per germline. V shed 7 bases and J 2 bases; nucleotides not matched to a gene: 5. In nucleotides, the CDR3 is TGCAGCGGAGGGACTAGCGGGGGGGAGACCTACAATGAGCAGTTCTTC. Translating it yields CSGGTSGGETYNEQFF.

V gene TRBV7-3 combines with J gene TRBJ2-1; D is ambiguous. Germline V gene lookup returns CDR1 SGHTA and CDR2 FQGTGA. V lost 1 base to trimming and J lost 4 bases, with 8 bases between them. This CDR3 has 14 amino acids. The DNA for the CDR3 is TGTGCCAGCAGCTTAAACGGCGGTTACAATGAGCAGTTCTTC. It encodes CASSLNGGYNEQFF.

This clonotype showed up just a few times. V usage is TRBV29-1 and J usage is TRBJ1-2; D is unresolved. Germline loops: CDR1 SQVTM, CDR2 ANQGSEA. The V end lost 2 bases, the J end lost 2 bases, and 9 bases lay between the germline ends. CDR3 size: 13 residues. In nucleotides, the CDR3 is TGCAGCGTTGAACTGTCAAGAAACTATGGCTACACCTTC. Its protein is CSVELSRNYGYTF.

This clonotype turned up a few times. The chain has TRBV24-1 and TRBJ2-3; D perhaps matches TRBD1 (6 bases). Trimming took off 5 bases at V and 2 bases at J, with 16 bases between the two ends. The CDR3 length is 16 residues. Germline V lookup: CDR1 KGHDR, CDR2 SFDVKD. CDR3 in DNA: TGTGCCACCAGTGGGGGGCCCCGGACAAACACAGATACGCAGTATTTT. It codes for CATSGGPRTNTDTQYF.